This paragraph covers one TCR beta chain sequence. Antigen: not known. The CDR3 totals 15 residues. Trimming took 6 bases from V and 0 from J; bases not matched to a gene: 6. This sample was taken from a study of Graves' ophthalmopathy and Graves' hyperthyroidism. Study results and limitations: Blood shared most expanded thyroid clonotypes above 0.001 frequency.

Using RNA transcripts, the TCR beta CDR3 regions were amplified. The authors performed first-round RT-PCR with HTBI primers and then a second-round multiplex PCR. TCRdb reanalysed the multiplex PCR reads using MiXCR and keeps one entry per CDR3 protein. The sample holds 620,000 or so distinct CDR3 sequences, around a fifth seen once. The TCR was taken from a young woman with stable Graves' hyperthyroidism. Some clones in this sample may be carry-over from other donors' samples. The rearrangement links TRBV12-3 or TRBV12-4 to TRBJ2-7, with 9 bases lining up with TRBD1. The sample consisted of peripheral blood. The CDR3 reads CASRLGQGNSYEQYF. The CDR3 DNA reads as TGTGCCAGCAGGCTGGGACAGGGTAACTCCTACGAGCAGTACTTC.